Below, 27 T cell receptor beta chains from the same sample are listed, as sequenced in a study of blood T cell repertoires in COVID-19. Profiled with immunoSEQ multiplex PCR; TCRdb holds only in-frame clones, not every one. This sample has some 300,000 clones, with about nine tenths found just once. Sequencing was carried out using peripheral blood. The receptors originated from a woman between 25 and 40 years old with COVID-19, enrolled during active disease.

The rearrangement uses TRBV5-4 and TRBJ2-7; D is unclear. V dropped 2 bases and J dropped 0 bases, with 6 bases sitting between them. Germline V gene data show CDR1 as SGHNT and CDR2 as YYREEE (reference sequence). The CDR3 has 13 amino acids. The CDR3 bases are TGTGCCAGCAGCTTAGAGAGCTCCTACGAGCAGTACTTC. It encodes CASSLESSYEQYF. The full variable domain, its missing parts supplied by reference TRBV5-4 and TRBJ2-7, is ETGVTQSPTHLIKTRGQQVTLRCSSQSGHNTVSWYQQALGQGPQFIFQYYREEENGRGNFPPRFSGLQFPNYSSELNVNALELDDSALYLCASSLESSYEQYFGPGTRLTVT.

The chain joins TRBV28 to TRBJ2-7, with D possibly being TRBD2 (5 bases). Germline V CDR1 and CDR2: MDHEN, SYDVKM. This CDR3 spans 13 amino acids. The germline V and J ends were trimmed by 2 bases and 0 bases, with 5 bases remaining between them. CDR3 residues: CASSLGSSYEQYV. DNA for the CDR3: TGTGCCAGCAGTTTAGGGAGCTCCTACGAGCAGTACGTC.

The chain links TRBV7-3 to TRBJ2-2; the match to TRBD2 covers 9 bases. The CDR3 contains 17 residues. With 1 base clipped from V and 6 bases from J, the junction kept 9 bases outside the gene matches. CDR1 is SGHTA and CDR2 is FQGTGA in the germline V gene. The CDR3 here is CASSLKSRLAGPGELFF. As DNA, the CDR3 is TGTGCCAGCAGCTTAAAGAGTCGGCTAGCGGGGCCCGGGGAGCTGTTTTTT.

The gene calls are TRBV6-5 and TRBJ2-1; no clear D gene. Trimming cost V 4 bases and J 1 base, with 5 bases left between them. The CDR3 has 13 residues. Looked up from germline, CDR1 is MNHEY and CDR2 is SVGAGI. CDR3 nucleotide sequence: TGTGCCAGCAGTTTAGCTTCCTACAATGAGCAGTTCTTC. As protein: CASSLASYNEQFF.

The V and J genes are TRBV2 and TRBJ1-6; TRBD1 might be the D (6 bases). In germline, CDR1 is SNHLY, CDR2 FYNNEI. The length of the CDR3 is 14 residues. The V end lost 6 bases, the J end lost 10 bases, and 16 bases lay between the germline ends. CDR3 nucleotide sequence: TGTGCCAGCAGGGGAACAGGGATCGCCTCACCCCTCCACTTT. As protein: CASRGTGIASPLHF.

The chain is built from TRBV4-3 and TRBJ1-5, with D unclear. Trimming removed 0 bases at V and 6 bases at J, with 6 bases between. Germline V gene sequence: CDR1 LGHNA, CDR2 YSLEER. The CDR3 contains 13 residues. The CDR3 DNA follows: TGCGCCAGCAGCCAAGATTCAGGTCAGCCCCAGCATTTT. Amino acids: CASSQDSGQPQHF.

J is TRBJ1-1 and V is TRBV18; tentative D call: TRBD1 (5 bases). Germline CDR1 and CDR2: KGHSH and LQKENI. Trimming removed 6 bases at V and 6 bases at J, with 14 bases between. This CDR3 has 13 residues. The CDR3 protein is CASSPGGRAEAFF. The CDR3 bases are TGTGCCAGCTCTCCGGGGGGAAGGGCTGAAGCTTTCTTT.

In its sample, this clone was seen a few times. V and J are TRBV28 and TRBJ2-2, with 7 bases lining up with TRBD1. Trimming removed 4 bases from V and 5 bases from J; junction bases left unmatched: 22. Germline lookup yields CDR1 MDHEN and CDR2 SYDVKM. The CDR3 runs to 20 residues. The CDR3 DNA reads TGTGCCAGCAGTTATGTCGGCACTTTCGGAACAGGGGAGTGGACCGGGGAGCTGTTTTTT. Its protein product is CASSYVGTFGTGEWTGELFF.

The chain recombines TRBV4-1 with TRBJ2-5; TRBD1 might be the D (6 bases). The germline V gene encodes CDR1 MGHRA and CDR2 YSYEKL. V lost 5 bases, J lost 5 bases, and 18 bases lay in between. This CDR3 has 15 amino acids. CDR3 sequence (DNA): TGCGCCAGCAGCTATAACAGGGTATCCGGGGAGACCCAGTACTTC. It encodes CASSYNRVSGETQYF.

CDR3 nucleotide sequence: TGTGCCAGCAGACTTAGTTCGGGGACTGAAGCTTTCTTT. It specifies CASRLSSGTEAFF. V usage is TRBV12-3 or TRBV12-4 and J usage is TRBJ1-1; D is uncertain. The CDR3 is 13 residues long. Trimming took 6 bases from V and 5 from J, leaving 13 bases between them.

The rearrangement uses TRBV9 and TRBJ2-1; 7 nucleotides match TRBD2. This CDR3 is 15 amino acids long. Germline trimming cut 2 bases from V and 5 bases from J; bases unmatched to any gene: 7. Germline CDR1 is SGDLS and CDR2 is YYNGEE. This CDR3 is CASSVELAPNNEQFF. CDR3 nucleotide sequence: TGTGCCAGCAGCGTTGAACTAGCGCCCAACAATGAGCAGTTCTTC.

This clone was detected only a few times. The chain recombines TRBV10-1 with TRBJ1-1; the D gene is possibly TRBD1 (6 bases). The CDR3 is made up of 13 amino acids. V gave up 4 bases and J gave up 4 bases, with 10 bases separating them. Germline V gene sequence: CDR1 WNHNN, CDR2 SYGVQD (reference sequence). This chain's CDR3 is CASSATRGTEAFF. In DNA form, the CDR3 reads TGCGCCAGCAGTGCTACCAGGGGCACTGAAGCTTTCTTT.

The V call is TRBV18, the J call TRBJ1-2; weak D call: TRBD1 (5 bases). Germline CDR1 reads KGHSH; CDR2 reads LQKENI. The CDR3 contains 17 residues. The germline V and J ends were trimmed by 1 base and 3 bases, with 18 bases remaining between them. This CDR3 reads CASSPQRTAKQDYGYTF. CDR3 DNA sequence: TGTGCCAGCTCACCACAGCGAACAGCCAAACAGGACTATGGCTACACCTTC.

The V and J genes are TRBV27 and TRBJ2-7, with a tentative D call TRBD1 (6 bases). The CDR3 sequence is 15 residues long. With 2 bases removed from V and 2 bases from J, the gap between germline ends came to 13 bases. Germline assignment: CDR1 MNHEY and CDR2 SMNVEV (reference sequence). The CDR3 here is CASSLILGATYEQYF. In nucleotides, the CDR3 is TGTGCCAGCAGTTTAATTTTGGGGGCAACCTACGAGCAGTACTTC.

V usage is TRBV7-2 and J usage is TRBJ1-2, with 8 bases aligning to TRBD1. From germline, CDR1 is SGHTA and CDR2 FQGNSA. V dropped 5 bases and J dropped 8; count of bases not matched to a gene: 7. The CDR3 runs 13 residues. CDR3 nucleotide sequence: TGTGCCAGCAGCCCGACAGGGGTCAGGGGCTACACCTTC. This encodes CASSPTGVRGYTF.

This sequence joins TRBV3-1 (or the pseudogene TRBV3-2) and TRBJ1-6; D remains ambiguous. V was cut by 8 bases and J by 8 bases, with 10 bases left in between. Germline CDR1 reads LGHDT; CDR2 reads YNNKEL (reference sequence). CDR3 length: 12 residues. The CDR3: CASGLRHSPLHF. CDR3 in DNA: TGTGCCAGCGGACTGAGACATTCACCCCTCCACTTT.

The rearrangement links TRBV18 to TRBJ1-6, with TRBD1 matching over 7 bases. Germline V gene sequence: CDR1 KGHSH, CDR2 LQKENI. The CDR3 runs to 16 residues. V trimming: 4 bases; J trimming: 5 bases; junction bases outside the gene matches: 8. The DNA of the CDR3 is TGTGCCAGCTCACTCCAGGGGGACCTTGATAATTCACCCCTCCACTTT. This gives the protein CASSLQGDLDNSPLHF. The variable domain in full, with the rest retrieved from reference TRBV18 and TRBJ1-6, is NAGVMQNPRHLVRRRGQEARLRCSPMKGHSHVYWYRQLPEEGLKFMVYLQKENIIDESGMPKERFSAEFPKEGPSILRIQQVVRGDSAAYFCASSLQGDLDNSPLHFGNGTRLTVT.

The chain links TRBV19 to TRBJ1-4; D perhaps matches TRBD1 (6 bases). Trimming stripped 9 bases from V and 10 bases from J, with 18 bases between. The CDR3 runs 13 residues. CDR1 is LNHDA, CDR2 SQIVND, per germline (reference sequence). The CDR3 sequence: CASREGGSGKLFF. The CDR3 DNA sequence: TGTGCCAGCCGGGAGGGGGGCAGTGGAAAACTGTTTTTT. Complete variable domain (other parts from reference TRBV19 and TRBJ1-4): DGGITQSPKYLFRKEGQNVTLSCEQNLNHDAMYWYRQDPGQGLRLIYYSQIVNDFQKGDIAEGYSVSREKKESFPLTVTSAQKNPTAFYLCASREGGSGKLFFGSGTQLSVL.

This chain links TRBV7-9 with TRBJ2-2; 11 bases are shared with TRBD2. The V gene's germline CDR1 is SEHNR and CDR2 FQNEAQ (reference sequence). The CDR3 runs to 18 residues. The junction had 9 bases not matched to a gene; V was cut back by 6 bases and J by 0 bases. The CDR3 DNA reads TGTGCCAGCAGTTCGAGGGCTAGCGGGGGGTCGAACACCGGGGAGCTGTTTTTT. It encodes CASSSRASGGSNTGELFF.

The rearrangement links TRBV5-1 to TRBJ1-5, with a weak D call TRBD1 (6 bases). CDR1 and CDR2 (germline): SGHRS, YFSETQ. Trimming left V 4 bases short and J 4 bases short, with 15 bases between. The CDR3 has 15 amino acids. This CDR3 is CASSIGTTGNQPQHF. The CDR3 nucleotides read TGCGCCAGCAGCATTGGGACAACAGGAAATCAGCCCCAGCATTTT. The whole variable domain, remainder taken from reference TRBV5-1 and TRBJ1-5, is KAGVTQTPRYLIKTRGQQVTLSCSPISGHRSVSWYQQTPGQGLQFLFEYFSETQRNKGNFPGRFSGRQFSNSRSEMNVSTLELGDSALYLCASSIGTTGNQPQHFGDGTRLSIL.

The V call is TRBV6-1, the J call TRBJ2-1, with D uncertain. CDR3 length: 11 amino acids. Germline CDR1 reads MNHNS; CDR2 reads SASEGT. The V and J ends lost 2 bases and 15 bases respectively, with 11 bases between them. The CDR3 nucleotides read TGTGCCAGCAGTGAATACCCCCGGTCGTTCTTC. It specifies CASSEYPRSFF.

The chain joins TRBV5-4 to TRBJ2-2; 8 positions match TRBD2. J lost 3 bases, V lost 7 bases, and 8 bases had no gene match. CDR3 length equals 15 residues. Germline V CDR1 and CDR2: SGHNT, YYREEE (reference sequence). CDR3 coding DNA: TGTGCCAGCTCGCGGGCGGGGGGCCACACCGGGGAGCTGTTTTTT. Amino acids: CASSRAGGHTGELFF.

The chain couples TRBV10-3 to TRBJ1-2, with 9 bases lining up with TRBD1. The CDR3 is 18 residues long. V lost 6 bases and J lost 4; bases outside the gene matches: 18. Looked up from germline, CDR1 is ENHRY and CDR2 is SYGVKD. CDR3 DNA: TGTGCCATCAGCACTGGTCCCGGGACAGGGCAAGTTGGCTATGGCTACACCTTC. Translated, it gives CAISTGPGTGQVGYGYTF.

The rearrangement joins TRBV5-6 to TRBJ1-2; no firm D call. Germline CDR1 and CDR2: SGHDT and YYEEEE. CDR3 length: 18 residues. V lost 2 bases to trimming and J lost 0 bases, with 20 bases between them. The DNA for the CDR3 is TGTGCCAGCAGCTTATTAGGGATATCGAGGGAAACTAACTATGGCTACACCTTC. Translated, it gives CASSLLGISRETNYGYTF.

This chain links TRBV19 with TRBJ1-6; D is perhaps TRBD1 (5 bases). The length of the CDR3 is 13 residues. Germline loops: CDR1 LNHDA, CDR2 SQIVND (reference sequence). V was pared by 2 bases and J by 9 bases, with 8 bases between. CDR3 nucleotides: TGTGCCAGTAGTATATCCGGGGGTTCACCCCTCCACTTT. Translation: CASSISGGSPLHF.

Regarding this clone: Mismatch with germline at one junction end may stem from a read error. The J gene is TRBJ1-2, the V gene TRBV28; TRBD1 matches 11 bases. The germline gives CDR1 MDHEN, CDR2 SYDVKM. The CDR3 loop spans 16 amino acids. This chain's CDR3 is CASTSGGTGGNSGYTF. The CDR3 bases are TGTGCCAGCACTTCAGGGGGGACAGGGGGAAACTCTGGCTACACCTTC.

The chain combines TRBV15 with TRBJ1-6, with D uncertain. This CDR3 spans 13 amino acids. Trimming removed 4 bases at V and 7 bases at J, with 8 bases between. The germline V gene encodes CDR1 LNHNV and CDR2 YYDKDF (reference sequence). The CDR3 nucleotides are TGTGCCACCAGCAACGAACAAAATTCACCCCTCCACTTT. It is translated as CATSNEQNSPLHF.